This TCR beta chain appears in the sequencing data of a study of T-cell memory formation after mild COVID-19. Whole-study context: Largely, TCR clusters stayed within a single donor. Study-wide findings and caveats: CD4/CD8 balance held among clones contracting day 15 to 85, and later expanders leaned CD4+.

Germline assignment: CDR1 MGHRA and CDR2 YSYEKL. The CDR3 covers 14 residues. The V and J ends lost 0 bases and 3 bases respectively, with 9 bases between them. The 5'RACE method, run with constant-segment primers, produced TCR alpha and TCR beta cDNA libraries (carrying sample barcodes and UMIs). One entry per CDR3 protein, called by TCRdb with MiXCR from the 5' RACE reads. The data contain just under 550,000 distinct CDR3 sequences, roughly 20% of them seen just once; the ten biggest clones take up roughly an eighth. Concerning this clonotype itself: Its target is unknown.

This receptor was obtained from an adult woman who had mild COVID-19 (a few samples of this study predate the infection). Cell type and time point are not known. Sequenced sample: PBMCs or a T cell subset sorted from them (not recorded which). The chain has TRBV4-1 and TRBJ2-7; weak D call: TRBD1 (6 bases). CDR3 in amino acids: CASSQDRDNYEQYF. Written as DNA, the CDR3 is TGCGCCAGCAGCCAAGATCGGGACAACTACGAGCAGTACTTC.